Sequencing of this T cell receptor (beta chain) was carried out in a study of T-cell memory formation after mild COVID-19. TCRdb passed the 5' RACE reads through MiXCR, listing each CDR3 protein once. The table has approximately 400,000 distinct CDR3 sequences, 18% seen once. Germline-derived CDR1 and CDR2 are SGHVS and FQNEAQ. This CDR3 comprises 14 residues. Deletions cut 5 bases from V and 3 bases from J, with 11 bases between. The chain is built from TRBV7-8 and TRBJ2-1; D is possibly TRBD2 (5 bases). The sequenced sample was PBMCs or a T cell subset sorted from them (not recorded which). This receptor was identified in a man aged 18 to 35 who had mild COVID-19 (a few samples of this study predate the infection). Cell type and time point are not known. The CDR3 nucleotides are TGTGCCAGCAGCCACTCCGGGGTCTACAATGAGCAGTTCTTC. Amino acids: CASSHSGVYNEQFF. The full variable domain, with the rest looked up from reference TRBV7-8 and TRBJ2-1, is GAGVSQSPRYKVAKRGQDVALRCDPISGHVSLFWYQQALGQGPEFLTYFQNEAQLDKSGLPSDRFFAERPEGSVSTLKIQRTQQEDSAVYLCASSHSGVYNEQFFGPGTRLTVL.